The 13 T cell receptor beta chains given below trace back to one sample, sequenced in a study of regulatory T cells in long-lasting Graves disease. Time point noted: newly diagnosed GD, antithyroid drugs for less than 3 months. From PBMCs, RNA was extracted and then used to make the TCR library. Investigators prepared the TCR beta libraries by applying iRepertoire HTBI primers and Arm-PCR of CDR3 regions. TCRdb reprocessed the multiplex PCR reads via MiXCR and lists one record per CDR3 protein. The profile shows around 450,000 distinct CDR3 sequences, 15% of them singletons. The same sample was also used in a study of T cells in Graves' hyperthyroidism and ophthalmopathy.

This sample comprised peripheral blood mononuclear cells (PBMCs), obtained at new diagnosis, from a patient treated with antithyroid drugs. Receptor source: a woman in her 40s with Graves disease.

As for this clonotype: This sequence may be a read error, since a much larger clone differs from it by one base. V is TRBV12-3 or TRBV12-4 and J is TRBJ1-3, with a possible D match to TRBD1 (6 bases). The CDR3 contains 15 residues. Between the trimmed V and J ends, which lost 3 bases and 2 bases, there was a span of 11 bases. CDR3 in DNA: TGTGCCAGCAGTTTGAGACAGGTTCCTGGAAACACCATATATTTT. This translates into CASSLRQVPGNTIYF.

The chain couples TRBV19 to TRBJ2-2; D not resolved. Germline V gives CDR1 LNHDA, CDR2 SQIVND (reference sequence). The V gene lost 6 bases and the J gene lost 2 bases, with 13 bases spanning the gap. This CDR3 region has 15 residues. The CDR3 region has the DNA TGTGCCAGTAGCCTTCGGTCCTTCAACACCGGGGAGCTGTTTTTT. Translating it yields CASSLRSFNTGELFF.

This clonotype was recorded many times. The chain is built from TRBV24-1 and TRBJ1-5; TRBD1 matches 12 bases. J lost 5 bases, V lost 10 bases, and 2 bases had no gene match. Germline assignment: CDR1 KGHDR and CDR2 SFDVKD. The CDR3 has 13 amino acids. DNA of the CDR3: TGTGCCACGGGGACAGGGGGCTATCAGCCCCAGCATTTT. It is translated as CATGTGGYQPQHF.

This clonotype was picked up many times. This chain connects TRBV27 to TRBJ2-5; 7 nucleotides align to TRBD2. The closer fit of TRBJ2-1 to the DNA end suggests the J call may be wrong. The CDR3 extends over 15 amino acids. Germline assignment: CDR1 MNHEY and CDR2 SMNVEV (reference sequence). The CDR3 DNA is TGTGCCAGCAGGTCTACTAGCGAATATAACAATGAGCAGTTCTTC. Its translation is CASRSTSEYNNEQFF.

This clonotype was detected ten times or more. A read error may account for a junction end that differs from germline. This chain joins TRBV5-1 and TRBJ2-3; tentatively, D is TRBD2 (5 bases). The CDR3 totals 14 residues. Germline CDR1 and CDR2: SGHRS and YFSETQ. CDR3 sequence (DNA): TGTGCCAGCAGCTTAGGACTTTCCACAGATACGCAGTATTTT. Translating gives CASSLGLSTDTQYF.

This clonotype was recorded many times. The chain carries TRBV28 and TRBJ2-7; the D gene is possibly TRBD1 (5 bases). Germline CDR1 reads MDHEN; CDR2 reads SYDVKM. CDR3 size: 16 residues. V lost 4 bases and J 2 bases, leaving 18 bases between the germline ends. The CDR3 sequence is CASSSEGAGNPYEQYF. Written as DNA, the CDR3 is TGTGCCAGCAGTTCCGAAGGGGCAGGGAACCCCTACGAGCAGTACTTC.

This clonotype was picked up one time. One junction end disagrees with the germline gene, perhaps due to a read error. V usage is TRBV15 and J usage is TRBJ2-5; possible D gene TRBD2, 5 bases. The CDR3 sequence is 14 residues long. Germline V gives CDR1 LNHNV, CDR2 YYDKDF (reference sequence). CDR3: CATNRGPNQETQYF. The CDR3 DNA sequence: TGTGCCACCAACAGAGGGCCTAACCAAGAGACCCAGTACTTC. Full variable domain (outside the CDR3, taken from reference TRBV15 and TRBJ2-5): DAMVIQNPRYQVTQFGKPVTLSCSQTLNHNVMYWYQQKSSQAPKLLFHYYDKDFNNEADTPDNFQSRRPNTSFCFLDIRSPGLGDTAMYLCATNRGPNQETQYFGPGTRLLVL.

This clonotype has a count of ten or more. The V and J genes are TRBV5-4 and TRBJ2-5; D ambiguous. The V end lost 0 bases, the J end lost 0 bases, and 12 bases lay between the germline ends. The CDR3 contains 16 residues. Germline V gene data show CDR1 as SGHNT and CDR2 as YYREEE (reference sequence). CDR3 protein: CASSLGAFSYQETQYF. CDR3 nucleotides: TGTGCCAGCAGCTTGGGTGCTTTTTCGTACCAAGAGACCCAGTACTTC.

The sample holds many counts of this clonotype. The rearrangement joins TRBV11-3 to TRBJ2-2; D perhaps matches TRBD2 (6 bases). CDR3 length: 17 amino acids. Germline V gives CDR1 SGHNT, CDR2 YENEEA. Trimming cost V 5 bases and J 4 bases, with 20 bases left between them. CDR3 coding DNA: TGTGCCAGCAGCCTTCTAACCGGGAGTATTAGCACCGGGGAGCTGTTTTTT. Translating gives CASSLLTGSISTGELFF.

A few counts support this clonotype. The chain carries TRBV28 and TRBJ2-7; weak D call: TRBD2 (6 bases). V was pared by 3 bases and J by 3 bases, with 12 bases between. The CDR3 length is 14 residues. CDR1 MDHEN and CDR2 SYDVKM come from the germline V gene. CDR3 protein: CASSLWRANYEQYF. Written as DNA, the CDR3 is TGTGCCAGCAGTTTGTGGAGGGCGAACTACGAGCAGTACTTC.

In its sample, this clonotype was seen many times. V gene TRBV12-3 or TRBV12-4 combines with J gene TRBJ1-5, with TRBD1 matching 9 bases. V lost 6 bases, J lost 6 bases, and 9 bases stayed unmatched. The CDR3 spans 15 residues. The CDR3 is CASSNDRGGIQPQHF. The DNA for the CDR3 is TGTGCCAGCAGCAATGACAGGGGGGGTATTCAGCCCCAGCATTTT.

Comment on this clonotype: This sequence is one base from a far larger clone and is likely a read error. As the CDR3 is not closed by the conserved phenylalanine or tryptophan, this likely results from a read error. The chain couples TRBV11-3 to TRBJ2-1; 8 bases align to TRBD2. Germline CDR1 reads SGHNT; CDR2 reads YENEEA. Germline trimming cut 5 bases from V and 4 bases from J; bases unmatched to any gene: 7. CDR3 length: 15 amino acids. The CDR3 DNA follows: TGTGCCAGCAGCCCGGACGGGGGGGCTTACAATGAGCAGTTCCTC. It encodes CASSPDGGAYNEQFL.

This clonotype appeared a few times. This chain joins TRBV11-3 and TRBJ1-1; 7 bases map to TRBD1. The CDR3 is 14 amino acids. Germline V CDR1 and CDR2: SGHNT, YENEEA. Germline trimming cut 5 bases from V and 6 bases from J; bases unmatched to any gene: 9. The CDR3 reads CASSMTGIISEAFF. The CDR3 region has the DNA TGTGCCAGCAGCATGACAGGGATAATATCTGAAGCTTTCTTT.